This T cell receptor beta chain came from a study of control samples from healthy donors and cancer patients. V trimming: 7 bases; J trimming: 3 bases; junction bases outside the gene matches: 3. The CDR3 runs to 13 residues. Looked up from germline, CDR1 is LGHNT and CDR2 is FRNRAP. Only in-frame clones appear in the TCRdb table, and some are missing; sequencing was by immunoSEQ multiplex PCR. The sample lists roughly 370,000 clones, around 90% seen once, with around 6.5% in the top ten. Input material: PBMCs. V is TRBV12-5 and J is TRBJ1-2; 9 bases map to TRBD1. This receptor was obtained from a man in his forties with head and neck cancer. The CDR3 DNA is TGTGCTAGTGCGGACAGGGGTTACTATGGCTACACCTTC. It encodes CASADRGYYGYTF.